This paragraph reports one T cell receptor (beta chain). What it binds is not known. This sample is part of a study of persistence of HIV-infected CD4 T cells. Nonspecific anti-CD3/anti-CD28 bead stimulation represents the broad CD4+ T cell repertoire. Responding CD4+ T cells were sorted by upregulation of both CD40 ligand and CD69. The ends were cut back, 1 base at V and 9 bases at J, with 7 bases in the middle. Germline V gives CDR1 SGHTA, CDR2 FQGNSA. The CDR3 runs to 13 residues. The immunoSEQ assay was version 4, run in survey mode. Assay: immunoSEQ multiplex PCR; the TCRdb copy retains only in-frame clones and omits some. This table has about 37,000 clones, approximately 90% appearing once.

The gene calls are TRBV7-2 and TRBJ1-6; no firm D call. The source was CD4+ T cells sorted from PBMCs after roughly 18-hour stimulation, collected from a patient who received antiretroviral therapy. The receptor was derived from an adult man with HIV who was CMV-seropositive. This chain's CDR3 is CASSLEARSPLHF. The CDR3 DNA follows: TGTGCCAGCAGCTTAGAGGCCCGTTCACCCCTCCACTTT.